This T cell receptor (beta chain) was found in a study of T cell changes during pregnancy in multiple sclerosis. Only one count was recorded for this clone. Using immunoSEQ multiplex PCR, the repertoire was profiled, and TCRdb retains in-frame clones only, with some absent. Among some 55,000 clones listed, around nine tenths were seen once. Germline values: CDR1 LGHNA, CDR2 YSLEER. Trimming took 3 bases from V and 6 from J, leaving 9 bases between them. The CDR3 consists of 13 residues. The sequence derives from a human donor whose cells served as feeder cells for cultures in a pregnancy study. The chain combines TRBV4-3 with TRBJ2-1; D is ambiguous. Sequencing used peripheral blood from another person, used as feeder cells. Here the CDR3 DNA reads TGCGCCAGCAGCCAGGACCGGACCAATGAGCAGTTCTTC. It specifies CASSQDRTNEQFF.